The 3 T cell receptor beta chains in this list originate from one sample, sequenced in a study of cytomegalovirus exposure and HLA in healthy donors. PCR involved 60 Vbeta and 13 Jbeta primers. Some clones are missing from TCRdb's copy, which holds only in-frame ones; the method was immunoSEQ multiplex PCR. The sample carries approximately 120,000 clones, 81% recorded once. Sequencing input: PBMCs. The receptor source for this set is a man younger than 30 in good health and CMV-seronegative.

The CDR3 DNA reads TGTGCCAGCAGTTCGACACCGCGAAACACCATATATTTT. It translates to CASSSTPRNTIYF. The chain recombines TRBV6-5 with TRBJ1-3; no clear D. Germline V gene lookup returns CDR1 MNHEY and CDR2 SVGAGI. Trimming shortened V by 4 bases and J by 5 bases, and 9 bases separated the two germline ends. The CDR3 runs to 13 residues.

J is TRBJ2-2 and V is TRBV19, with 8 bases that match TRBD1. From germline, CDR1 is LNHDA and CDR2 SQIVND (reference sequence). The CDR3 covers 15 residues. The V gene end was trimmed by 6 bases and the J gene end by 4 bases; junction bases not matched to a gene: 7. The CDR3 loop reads CASSPGTGFTGELFF. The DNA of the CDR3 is TGTGCCAGTAGCCCCGGGACAGGATTCACCGGGGAGCTGTTTTTT.

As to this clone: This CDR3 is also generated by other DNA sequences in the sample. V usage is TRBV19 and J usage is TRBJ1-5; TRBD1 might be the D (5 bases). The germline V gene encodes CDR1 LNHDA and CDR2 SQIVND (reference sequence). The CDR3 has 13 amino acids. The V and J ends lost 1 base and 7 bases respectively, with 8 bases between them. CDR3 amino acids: CASSIAGYQPQHF. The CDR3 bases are TGTGCCAGTAGTATAGCAGGGTACCAGCCCCAGCATTTT.